This TCR beta chain was captured in a study of blood T cell repertoires in COVID-19. Study context: Sites across the United States, Italy and Spain contributed samples from acute and convalescent COVID-19. In each case, the material was cDNA or gDNA derived from T cells, B-cell-depleted T cells, or PBMCs.

This CDR3 region has 14 residues. Trimming cost V 8 bases and J 4 bases, with 17 bases left between them. Per germline, CDR1 ENHRY and CDR2 SYGVKD. TCRdb keeps only in-frame clones here, not all; method: immunoSEQ multiplex PCR. The sample has some 100,000 clones; roughly 80% are singletons. The chain links TRBV10-3 to TRBJ2-5; TRBD2 is a possible D gene (7 bases). Source material: peripheral blood. This receptor was obtained from a man in his fifties or sixties with acute or convalescent COVID-19. The chain's CDR3 is CAIRPGGGGETQYF. CDR3 nucleotide sequence: TGTGCCATCCGTCCTGGGGGAGGGGGAGAGACCCAGTACTTC.